A single sample is the source of the 11 T cell receptor beta chains below, sequenced in a study of shared clonotypes between healthy human individuals. Generated by immunoSEQ multiplex PCR, the TCRdb table keeps only in-frame clones and is missing some. The data contain approximately 87,000 clones, under 65% of them singletons. Sample: memory CD8+ T cells sorted from blood. Subset specified: CD45RO+ cells pooled with CCR7-negative TemRA cells. These receptor sequences come from a man in his thirties or forties in good health.

This clone appeared a few times. The sample contains more than one DNA sequence encoding this CDR3. The rearrangement joins TRBV6-4 to TRBJ2-1, with 8 bases fitting TRBD2. The CDR3 covers 14 residues. From germline, CDR1 is MRHNA and CDR2 SNTAGT. V was clipped by 3 bases and J by 8 bases; unmatched bases: 6. This chain's CDR3 is CASSESGSEDEQFF. In DNA form, the CDR3 reads TGTGCCAGCAGTGAGAGCGGGAGTGAAGATGAGCAGTTCTTC.

V usage is TRBV11-2 and J usage is TRBJ2-3; 7 bases line up with TRBD2. V lost 6 bases to trimming and J lost 3 bases; unmatched junction nucleotides: 18. Germline loops: CDR1 SGHAT, CDR2 FQNNGV. The length of the CDR3 is 18 residues. The CDR3 sequence is CASSTSWASGKSTDTQYF. CDR3 nucleotides: TGTGCCAGCAGTACTTCTTGGGCTAGCGGCAAAAGTACAGATACGCAGTATTTT.

The V call is TRBV19, the J call TRBJ1-3; unclear D gene. The germline V gene has CDR1 LNHDA and CDR2 SQIVND (reference sequence). The V and J ends lost 7 bases and 0 bases respectively, with 16 bases between them. The CDR3 has 16 amino acids. The chain's CDR3 is CASIPTSLSSGNTIYF. Written as DNA, the CDR3 is TGTGCCAGTATTCCGACAAGTCTGAGCTCTGGAAACACCATATATTTT.

Concerning this clone itself: Other DNA sequences of this sample code for an identical CDR3. V is TRBV27 and J is TRBJ1-1; TRBD1 might be the D (5 bases). CDR1 and CDR2 from the germline V gene are MNHEY and SMNVEV (reference sequence). With 3 bases removed from V and 3 bases from J, the gap between germline ends came to 8 bases. The CDR3 runs 13 residues. CDR3 region: CASSFTGYTEAFF. The CDR3, as DNA: TGTGCCAGCAGTTTTACAGGATACACTGAAGCTTTCTTT.

This clone occurred once. The V call is TRBV5-8, the J call TRBJ2-2; 8 nucleotides line up with TRBD1. With V trimmed by 7 bases and J by 3 bases, 11 bases remained unmatched. The CDR3 runs 16 residues. Germline lookup yields CDR1 SGHTS and CDR2 YDEGEE. The CDR3 loop is CASPVNRGIYTGELFF. CDR3 DNA: TGTGCCAGCCCCGTTAACAGGGGGATTTACACCGGGGAGCTGTTTTTT.

This clone was observed many times. J is TRBJ2-2 and V is TRBV6-4; D uncertain. V shed 2 bases and J shed 6 bases, with 7 bases lying between them. Germline loops: CDR1 MRHNA, CDR2 SNTAGT. The CDR3 sequence is 13 residues long. CDR3 DNA sequence: TGTGCCAGCAGTGACGGCGGCGCCGGGGAGCTGTTTTTT. Its translation is CASSDGGAGELFF.

The chain recombines TRBV7-8 with TRBJ2-4; perhaps D is TRBD1 or TRBD2 (6 bases each). Trimming removed 5 bases from V and 9 bases from J, with 32 bases in between. The CDR3 is 19 residues long. Germline V gene sequence: CDR1 SGHVS, CDR2 FQNEAQ. The chain's CDR3 is CASSAIMGAGRGGKGIQYF. The CDR3 DNA reads TGTGCCAGCAGCGCAATTATGGGAGCGGGTAGAGGGGGGAAGGGCATTCAGTACTTC.

The chain combines TRBV28 with TRBJ1-2, with 8 positions matching TRBD1. Germline loops: CDR1 MDHEN, CDR2 SYDVKM. The CDR3 totals 13 residues. The V and J ends lost 7 bases and 3 bases, in that order; junction bases with no gene match: 4. CDR3 region: CASKQGADYGYTF. The DNA for the CDR3 is TGTGCCAGCAAGCAGGGGGCGGACTATGGCTACACCTTC.

The chain employs TRBV7-9 and TRBJ1-1; 7 nucleotides agree with TRBD1. V lost 3 bases to trimming and J lost 9 bases; unmatched junction nucleotides: 13. Germline loops: CDR1 SEHNR, CDR2 FQNEAQ (reference sequence). CDR3 length: 15 residues. This CDR3 is CASSFTLDREVKAFF. Written as DNA, the CDR3 is TGTGCCAGCAGCTTTACACTCGACAGGGAGGTGAAAGCTTTCTTT. The variable domain in full, completed from reference TRBV7-9 and TRBJ1-1, reads DTGVSQNPRHKITKRGQNVTFRCDPISEHNRLYWYRQTLGQGPEFLTYFQNEAQLEKSRLLSDRFSAERPKGSFSTLEIQRTEQGDSAMYLCASSFTLDREVKAFFGQGTRLTVV.

The chain carries TRBV5-6 and TRBJ2-4; possibly TRBD2 for D (6 bases). Between the trimmed V and J ends, which lost 3 bases and 12 bases, there was a span of 19 bases. This CDR3 has 14 residues. Germline V gene lookup returns CDR1 SGHDT and CDR2 YYEEEE. CDR3 loop: CASSSVLSGSTQYF. CDR3 coding DNA: TGTGCCAGCAGCTCTGTCTTGTCCGGGAGTACTCAGTACTTC.

The table lists this clone with a few counts. J is TRBJ2-7 and V is TRBV6-5; D is unresolved. The CDR3 is 12 amino acids. In germline, CDR1 is MNHEY, CDR2 SVGAGI. V shed 5 bases and J shed 7 bases, with 12 bases lying between them. The DNA for the CDR3 is TGTGCCAGCAGTCGGGTCGTGGGGGAGCAGTACTTC. Protein: CASSRVVGEQYF.